This T cell receptor beta chain is from a study of T cell repertoires in cytomegalovirus infection. In the study overall: As its CMV epitopes, the study selected recently identified HLA-C-restricted and well-studied HLA-B-restricted targets. CMV infection and matching HLA type were both indicated by public TCR beta signatures. Overall study findings and caveats: HLA-C-restricted, CMV-specific TCR beta clonotypes were dominant ex vivo.

V dropped 8 bases and J dropped 3 bases, with 16 bases sitting between them. In germline, CDR1 is MDHEN, CDR2 SYDVKM. The CDR3 has 14 residues. Remarks on this clonotype: The antigen is not known.

Via MiXCR, TCRdb re-called the reads, giving one row per CDR3 protein. The top ten hold around 15% of the sample, which has roughly 990,000 distinct CDR3 sequences, approximately 31% seen once. The TCR was taken from a human donor in good health (CMV status not recorded). Some clones in this sample may be carry-over from other donors' samples. The specimen was cultured CD8+ T cells from PBMCs, collected from culture after CMV antigen stimulation. V usage is TRBV28 and J usage is TRBJ1-2, with D possibly matching TRBD1 (6 bases). The CDR3 sequence: CASARGSNYYGYTF. The DNA of the CDR3 is TGTGCCAGCGCCAGGGGCAGCAACTACTATGGCTACACCTTC.